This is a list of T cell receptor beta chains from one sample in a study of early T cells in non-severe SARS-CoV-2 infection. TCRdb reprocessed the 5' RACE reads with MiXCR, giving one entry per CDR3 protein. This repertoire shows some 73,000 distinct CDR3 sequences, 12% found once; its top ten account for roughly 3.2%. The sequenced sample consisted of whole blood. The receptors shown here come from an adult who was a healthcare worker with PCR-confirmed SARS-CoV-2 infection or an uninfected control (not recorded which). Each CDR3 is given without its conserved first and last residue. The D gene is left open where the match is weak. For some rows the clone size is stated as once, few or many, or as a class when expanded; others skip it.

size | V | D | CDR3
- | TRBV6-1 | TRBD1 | ASSLQGASYNSPLH
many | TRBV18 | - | ASSSSGPTYEQY
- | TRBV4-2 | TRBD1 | ASSQRGTVINEKLF
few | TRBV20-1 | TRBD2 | SASSGLAGGFSTDTQY
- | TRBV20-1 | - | SARVGGWTANSPLH
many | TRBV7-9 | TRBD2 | ASRTGLADNEQF
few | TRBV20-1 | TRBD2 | SVVREEHEQY
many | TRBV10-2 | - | ASSWTDTNQPQH
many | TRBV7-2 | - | ASSLAGTEGTEAF
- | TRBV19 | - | ASSTEMGNYEQY
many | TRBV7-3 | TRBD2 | ASSLTASGDEQF
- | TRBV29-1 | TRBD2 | SVGLASSHTDTQY
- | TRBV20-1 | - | SARDNAEEQY
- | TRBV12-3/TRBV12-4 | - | ASSLWGEETQY
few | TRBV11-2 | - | ASSPQTTGPGYT
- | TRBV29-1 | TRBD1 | SVGGTGAGYEQY
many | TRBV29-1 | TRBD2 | SVELAGDEQY
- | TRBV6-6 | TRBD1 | ASRGTGASGELF
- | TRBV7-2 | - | ASSMYSGEQF
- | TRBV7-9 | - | ASSSSSEANVLT
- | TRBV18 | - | ASSLSGLTDTQY
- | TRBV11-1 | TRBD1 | ASSLLTGRTYEQY
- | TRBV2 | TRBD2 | AIPGTSGRRGTDTQY
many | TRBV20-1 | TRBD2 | SARSSVLAGAPGPDTQY
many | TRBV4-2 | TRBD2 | ASSPQIGTSGGEQF
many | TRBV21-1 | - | ASSTPGQGAKNIQY
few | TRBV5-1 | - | ASSLMSGLSSYEQY
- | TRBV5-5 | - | ASSPTRETQY
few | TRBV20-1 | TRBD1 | SARDSGQGSQPQH
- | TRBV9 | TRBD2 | ASTVGPSGRNTGELF
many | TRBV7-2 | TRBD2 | ASSFPGGQETQY